Below, 9 T cell receptor beta chains from the same sample are listed, as sequenced in a study of blood T cell repertoires in COVID-19. TCRdb's copy holds only in-frame clones and misses some; the assay was immunoSEQ multiplex PCR. Among tens of thousands of clones listed, approximately 83% were seen once. The sequenced material came from peripheral blood. The receptors here all came from a man aged 70 or older with acute or convalescent COVID-19.

The J gene is TRBJ2-7, the V gene TRBV30, with 7 bases fitting TRBD1. V lost 3 bases and J lost 1; bases outside the gene matches: 12. The CDR3 has 16 amino acids. The V gene's germline CDR1 is GTSNPN and CDR2 SVGIG (reference sequence). CDR3 sequence: CAWREEIRGFSYEQYF. The CDR3 coding sequence is TGTGCCTGGAGAGAGGAGATCAGGGGGTTTTCCTACGAGCAGTACTTC.

V gene TRBV9 combines with J gene TRBJ2-1; 7 bases match TRBD1. This CDR3 spans 14 amino acids. Looked up from germline, CDR1 is SGDLS and CDR2 is YYNGEE. Losses at the gene ends were 4 bases for V and 6 bases for J; bases not matched to a gene: 7. CDR3 in DNA: TGTGCCAGCAGCATCCGGACAGGAGGCAATGAGCAGTTCTTC. Protein: CASSIRTGGNEQFF. Together with reference TRBV9 and TRBJ2-1, the CDR3 gives the full variable domain: DSGVTQTPKHLITATGQRVTLRCSPRSGDLSVYWYQQSLDQGLQFLIQYYNGEERAKGNILERFSAQQFPDLHSELNLSSLELGDSALYFCASSIRTGGNEQFFGPGTRLTVL.

V is TRBV9 and J is TRBJ2-3, with TRBD2 matching 8 bases. The length of the CDR3 is 15 residues. Germline-derived CDR1 and CDR2 are SGDLS and YYNGEE. Unmatched junction bases numbered 1, after V lost 0 bases and J lost 1 base. The CDR3 protein is CASSVETSGTDTQYF. The CDR3 coding sequence is TGTGCCAGCAGCGTAGAGACTAGCGGCACAGATACGCAGTATTTT.

V gene TRBV21-1 combines with J gene TRBJ2-4; the DNA was not compared with TRBD2, the D call given in the table. TRBV21-1 is designated a pseudogene. The length of the CDR3 is 20 residues. The CDR3 nucleotides read TGTGCCAGCAGACAAGAGGGGGAGACTAGCGGGGCCCTAGCCAAAAACATTCAGTACTTC. Protein sequence: CASRQEGETSGALAKNIQYF.

The sample holds one count of this clone. The chain has TRBV14 and TRBJ1-6; D is uncertain. Trimming took 4 bases from V and 7 from J, leaving 8 bases between them. Germline values: CDR1 SGHDN, CDR2 FVKESK. CDR3 size: 13 residues. The CDR3 region has the DNA TGTGCCAGCAGCCTACAGTGGAATTCACCCCTCCACTTT. Its protein product is CASSLQWNSPLHF.

The table lists this clone with a few counts. The chain carries TRBV7-9 and TRBJ1-5; D remains unclear. Germline values: CDR1 SEHNR, CDR2 FQNEAQ (reference sequence). V was cut by 4 bases and J by 0 bases, with 10 bases left in between. The CDR3 length is 15 residues. CDR3 residues: CASSSTSYSNQPQHF. The CDR3 region has the DNA TGTGCCAGCAGCTCGACTTCTTATAGCAATCAGCCCCAGCATTTT.

This chain links TRBV29-1 with TRBJ2-7; TRBD2 matches at 9 bases. Germline-derived CDR1 and CDR2 are SQVTM and ANQGSEA. V dropped 7 bases and J dropped 6; count of bases not matched to a gene: 10. The CDR3 runs to 13 residues. The DNA of the CDR3 is TGCAGCGGGGGAACGGGACTAGCTGTCGAGCAGTACTTC. Protein sequence: CSGGTGLAVEQYF.

The CDR3 is CASSIRGTVSNQPQHF. CDR3 nucleotides: TGTGCCAGTAGTATCCGGGGGACAGTGAGCAATCAGCCCCAGCATTTT. The rearrangement links TRBV19 to TRBJ1-5, with TRBD1 identical over 7 bases. Germline-derived CDR1 and CDR2 are LNHDA and SQIVND (reference sequence). J was trimmed by 1 base and V by 3 bases; bases with no gene match: 6. CDR3 length: 16 amino acids.

This chain uses TRBV19 with TRBJ2-3; 7 nucleotides match TRBD2. The CDR3 runs to 14 residues. The J segment lost 1 base and the V segment lost 10 bases, leaving 8 bases of the junction unmatched. Germline V gene lookup returns CDR1 LNHDA and CDR2 SQIVND (reference sequence). This chain's CDR3 is CATVQGGGTDTQYF. CDR3 nucleotides: TGTGCCACCGTCCAGGGAGGGGGCACAGATACGCAGTATTTT. Supplemented by reference TRBV19 and TRBJ2-3, the full variable domain reads DGGITQSPKYLFRKEGQNVTLSCEQNLNHDAMYWYRQDPGQGLRLIYYSQIVNDFQKGDIAEGYSVSREKKESFPLTVTSAQKNPTAFYLCATVQGGGTDTQYFGPGTRLTVL.